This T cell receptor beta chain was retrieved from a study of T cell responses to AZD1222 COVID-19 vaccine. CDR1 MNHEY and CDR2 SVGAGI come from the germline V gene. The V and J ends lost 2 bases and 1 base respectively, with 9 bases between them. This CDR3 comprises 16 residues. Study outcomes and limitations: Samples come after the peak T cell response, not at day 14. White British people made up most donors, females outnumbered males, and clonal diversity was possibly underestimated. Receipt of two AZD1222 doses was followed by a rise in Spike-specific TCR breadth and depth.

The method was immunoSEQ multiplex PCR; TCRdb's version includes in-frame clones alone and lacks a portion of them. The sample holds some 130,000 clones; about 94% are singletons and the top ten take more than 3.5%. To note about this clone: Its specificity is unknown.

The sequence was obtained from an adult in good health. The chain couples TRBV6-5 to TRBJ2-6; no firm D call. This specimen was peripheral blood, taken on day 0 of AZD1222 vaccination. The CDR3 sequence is CASSYGPVSGANVLTF. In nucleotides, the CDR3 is TGTGCCAGCAGTTACGGTCCCGTTTCTGGGGCCAACGTCCTGACTTTC.